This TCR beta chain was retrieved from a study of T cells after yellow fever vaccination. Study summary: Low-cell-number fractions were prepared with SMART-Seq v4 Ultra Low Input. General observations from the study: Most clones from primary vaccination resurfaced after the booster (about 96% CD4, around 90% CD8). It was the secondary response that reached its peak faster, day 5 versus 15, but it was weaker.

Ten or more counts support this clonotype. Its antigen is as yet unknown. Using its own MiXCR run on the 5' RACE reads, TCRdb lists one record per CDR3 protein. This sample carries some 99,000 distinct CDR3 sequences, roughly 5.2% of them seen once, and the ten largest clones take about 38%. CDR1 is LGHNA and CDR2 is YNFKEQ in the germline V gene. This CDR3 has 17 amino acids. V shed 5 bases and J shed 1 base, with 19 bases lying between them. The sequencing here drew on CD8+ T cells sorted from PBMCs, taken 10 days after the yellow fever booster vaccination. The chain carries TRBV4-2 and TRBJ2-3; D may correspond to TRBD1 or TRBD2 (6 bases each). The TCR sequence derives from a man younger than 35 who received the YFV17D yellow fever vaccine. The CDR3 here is CASSVEGGGGGTDTQYF. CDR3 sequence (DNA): TGTGCCAGCAGCGTGGAAGGGGGTGGAGGGGGCACAGATACGCAGTATTTT.